This TCR beta chain was recovered during a study of cytomegalovirus exposure and HLA in healthy donors. The study, taken as a whole, reports: Most likely, a cluster of highly shared sequence variants arose as a sequencing artifact. It was reported that the classifier diagnosed cytomegalovirus status with high specificity and sensitivity in both the original and validation cohorts.

In regard to this clone: Antigen specificity is unknown.

The germline V and J ends were trimmed by 5 bases and 4 bases, with 14 bases remaining between them. Germline-derived CDR1 and CDR2 are SSHAT and FNYEAQ (reference sequence). CDR3 length equals 14 residues. 13 Jbeta primers and 60 Vbeta primers were used for the PCR. Per the original data handling: Among the unique TCR beta chains that a later analysis counted, about 81 million in all, 10 million to 11 million were shared. Sequencing used immunoSEQ multiplex PCR; TCRdb keeps in-frame clones, though not all of them. V, J and clone size reflect that table, while D and trimming were determined from the DNA. This table holds approximately 140,000 clones, 70% to 80% found once.

The sequence was collected from a man younger than 35 in good health and CMV-seronegative. The chain links TRBV7-7 to TRBJ2-5; no firm D call. The source material was PBMCs. In nucleotides, the CDR3 is TGTGCCAGCAGCCTTACCGGGTTTCGAGAGACCCAGTACTTC. This gives the protein CASSLTGFRETQYF.